The 22 T cell receptor beta chains below all came from one sample that was sequenced in a study of cytomegalovirus exposure and HLA in healthy donors. Researchers ran the PCR with 60 Vbeta and 13 Jbeta primers. Here immunoSEQ multiplex PCR was the method, and the copy in TCRdb shows in-frame clones only, minus some. The sample contains roughly 230,000 clones, about 93% of which appear only once. Sequencing was carried out using PBMCs. These receptors all stem from a girl aged 2-9 years in good health and CMV-seronegative.

The rearrangement links TRBV10-3 to TRBJ2-3; 10 bases match TRBD2. Germline CDR1 and CDR2: ENHRY and SYGVKD. This CDR3 has 21 residues. V lost 4 bases, J lost 4 bases, and 23 bases stayed unmatched. CDR3: CAISGRASGSSHKGSPDTQYF. Here the CDR3 DNA reads TGTGCCATCAGTGGGCGGGCTAGCGGGAGTTCCCATAAAGGAAGTCCAGATACGCAGTATTTT.

The chain uses TRBV6-1 and TRBJ1-4; 7 bases fit TRBD1. CDR1 and CDR2 from the germline V gene are MNHNS and SASEGT. V lost 10 bases to trimming and J lost 7 bases; unmatched junction nucleotides: 9. The CDR3 runs 13 residues. The CDR3 protein is CATPTGLGEKLFF. DNA for the CDR3: TGTGCCACCCCGACAGGGTTGGGTGAAAAACTGTTTTTT.

CDR3 in amino acids: CASSQETGLAGSTDTQYF. The CDR3, as DNA: TGTGCCAGCAGCCAAGAAACCGGACTAGCGGGCAGCACAGATACGCAGTATTTT. The V gene is TRBV4-2, the J gene TRBJ2-3; TRBD2 aligns across 11 bases. This CDR3 is 18 amino acids long. The V gene end was trimmed by 0 bases and the J gene end by 0 bases; junction bases not matched to a gene: 5. Germline CDR1 is LGHNA and CDR2 is YNFKEQ.

The V gene is TRBV29-1, the J gene TRBJ1-1, with D maybe TRBD1 (6 bases). Trimming removed 3 bases from V and 5 bases from J, with 13 bases in between. The CDR3 is 13 residues long. Germline loops: CDR1 SQVTM, CDR2 ANQGSEA. CDR3 coding DNA: TGCAGCGTTGAGGGGGGGGCAGGTACTGAAGCTTTCTTT. This gives the protein CSVEGGAGTEAFF.

The chain couples TRBV4-1 to TRBJ2-2; TRBD2 aligns across 9 bases. CDR3 size: 19 residues. The germline gives CDR1 MGHRA, CDR2 YSYEKL. Trimming at V came to 0 bases and at J to 3 bases, leaving 11 bases not matched to a gene. In DNA form, the CDR3 reads TGCGCCAGCAGCCAAGAGGTTAGCGGGAGTATGCGGTACACCGGGGAGCTGTTTTTT. Its protein is CASSQEVSGSMRYTGELFF.

The rearrangement links TRBV18 to TRBJ2-1; a possible D gene is TRBD2 (6 bases). Germline V lookup: CDR1 KGHSH, CDR2 LQKENI. Trimming pared 4 bases from V and 10 bases from J, leaving 23 bases between. The CDR3 has 16 amino acids. For the CDR3, the DNA is TGTGCCAGCTCACTCTTCTCTGGCGGGGTAGGCGGGGAGCAGTTCTTC. This encodes CASSLFSGGVGGEQFF.

This rearrangement joins TRBV5-1 to TRBJ2-1, with 7 bases that match TRBD2. There are 16 residues in the CDR3. V shed 0 bases, J shed 4 bases, and the junction held 7 bases outside the gene matches. Germline values: CDR1 SGHRS, CDR2 YFSETQ. CDR3 residues: CASSLVGGGFYNEQFF. In DNA, the CDR3 is TGCGCCAGCAGCTTGGTTGGCGGGGGATTTTACAATGAGCAGTTCTTC. Full variable domain (missing parts from reference TRBV5-1 and TRBJ2-1): KAGVTQTPRYLIKTRGQQVTLSCSPISGHRSVSWYQQTPGQGLQFLFEYFSETQRNKGNFPGRFSGRQFSNSRSEMNVSTLELGDSALYLCASSLVGGGFYNEQFFGPGTRLTVL.

This clone was counted a single time. V and J are TRBV2 and TRBJ1-5; no clear D gene. Germline CDR1 and CDR2: SNHLY and FYNNEI. This CDR3 region has 13 residues. V was shortened by 6 bases and J by 2 bases, with 8 bases between the two germline ends. In DNA form, the CDR3 reads TGTGCCAGCAGCCCGGAGGGCAATCAGCCCCAGCATTTT. It codes for CASSPEGNQPQHF.

The V call is TRBV5-8, the J call TRBJ2-3; 8 positions match TRBD2. The CDR3 sequence is 15 residues long. Trimming at V came to 4 bases and at J to 0 bases, leaving 4 bases not matched to a gene. CDR1 and CDR2 (germline): SGHTS, YDEGEE. Here the CDR3 DNA reads TGTGCCAGCAGCGCGGGGGGTACTAGCACAGATACGCAGTATTTT. Its translation is CASSAGGTSTDTQYF.

The CDR3 here is CASSTWTSGGVYNEQFF. The CDR3 region has the DNA TGTGCCAGCAGTACCTGGACTAGCGGGGGGGTCTACAATGAGCAGTTCTTC. V and J are TRBV27 and TRBJ2-1; 15 bases are a match to TRBD2. The CDR3 is 17 amino acids. Per germline, CDR1 MNHEY and CDR2 SMNVEV (reference sequence). Unmatched junction bases numbered 5, after V lost 5 bases and J lost 3 bases.

In this sample, this clone turned up a few times. The V gene is TRBV2, the J gene TRBJ1-1; 8 nucleotides align to TRBD1. The CDR3 runs to 15 residues. The V gene's germline CDR1 is SNHLY and CDR2 FYNNEI. Trimming at V came to 2 bases and at J to 1 base, leaving 3 bases not matched to a gene. CDR3: CASSEQGAWNTEAFF. The CDR3 DNA reads as TGTGCCAGCAGTGAACAGGGGGCTTGGAACACTGAAGCTTTCTTT.

The chain is built from TRBV5-1 and TRBJ2-5, with 10 nucleotides matching TRBD1. The ends lost 2 bases at V and 5 bases at J; junction bases unmatched: 6. Germline CDR1 is SGHRS and CDR2 is YFSETQ. CDR3 size: 15 residues. The CDR3 sequence is CASSFGTGAAETQYF. The DNA of the CDR3 is TGCGCCAGCAGCTTCGGGACAGGGGCGGCCGAGACCCAGTACTTC.

The sample holds one count of this clone. This chain connects TRBV28 to TRBJ2-1; D may be TRBD1 (5 bases). The CDR3 loop spans 13 amino acids. V lost 5 bases, J lost 13 bases, and 18 bases lay in between. Germline CDR1 and CDR2: MDHEN and SYDVKM. The CDR3 here is CASSPRLSQGQFF. The CDR3 DNA reads as TGTGCCAGCAGTCCCCGACTGTCCCAGGGACAGTTCTTC.

V and J are TRBV19 and TRBJ1-1, with a possible D match to TRBD1 (5 bases). Germline loops: CDR1 LNHDA, CDR2 SQIVND (reference sequence). V lost 1 base and J 3 bases, leaving 9 bases between the germline ends. The CDR3 is 14 amino acids. The chain's CDR3 is CASSIGGRDTEAFF. The CDR3, as DNA: TGTGCCAGTAGTATAGGAGGCAGGGACACTGAAGCTTTCTTT. The entire variable domain, with the rest obtained from reference TRBV19 and TRBJ1-1, is as follows: DGGITQSPKYLFRKEGQNVTLSCEQNLNHDAMYWYRQDPGQGLRLIYYSQIVNDFQKGDIAEGYSVSREKKESFPLTVTSAQKNPTAFYLCASSIGGRDTEAFFGQGTRLTVV.

This rearrangement joins TRBV5-6 to TRBJ1-2, with D maybe TRBD1 (5 bases). Germline-derived CDR1 and CDR2 are SGHDT and YYEEEE. Trimming shortened V by 2 bases and J by 4 bases, and 12 bases separated the two germline ends. The CDR3 has 14 amino acids. The chain's CDR3 is CASSFSGYGYGYTF. The CDR3 nucleotides are TGTGCCAGCAGCTTCTCAGGGTACGGCTATGGCTACACCTTC.

The chain combines TRBV2 with TRBJ1-1; D perhaps matches TRBD1 (6 bases). Per the germline V gene, CDR1 is SNHLY and CDR2 is FYNNEI. V gave up 8 bases and J gave up 0 bases, with 16 bases separating them. The CDR3 totals 15 residues. CDR3 coding DNA: TGTGCCAGCCGCATAACGGACAGCCTGAACACTGAAGCTTTCTTT. Encoded protein: CASRITDSLNTEAFF.

The rearrangement joins TRBV28 to TRBJ2-7; D is ambiguous. The length of the CDR3 is 14 residues. Between the trimmed V and J ends, which lost 3 bases and 2 bases, there was a span of 11 bases. Germline CDR1 reads MDHEN; CDR2 reads SYDVKM. CDR3 residues: CASSLEQPAYEQYF. The CDR3 nucleotides read TGTGCCAGCAGTTTGGAACAGCCGGCCTACGAGCAGTACTTC.

This rearrangement joins TRBV6-1 to TRBJ2-7; D is unclear. Germline values: CDR1 MNHNS, CDR2 SASEGT. V was shortened by 2 bases and J by 6 bases, with 8 bases between the two germline ends. This CDR3 is 12 amino acids long. CDR3 sequence: CASSENLSEQYF. The CDR3 DNA follows: TGTGCCAGCAGTGAAAATTTGAGCGAGCAGTACTTC.

The rearrangement uses TRBV25-1 and TRBJ1-4, with D perhaps TRBD1 (5 bases). V was clipped by 5 bases and J by 4 bases, with 20 bases between them. This CDR3 is 17 amino acids long. Germline assignment: CDR1 MGHDK and CDR2 SYGVNS. The CDR3 reads CASSQGRPFGGNEKLFF. The CDR3 DNA follows: TGTGCCAGCAGTCAGGGTCGGCCCTTCGGGGGTAATGAAAAACTGTTTTTT.

The CDR3 region is CASSPPTPPSDEQFF. The CDR3 DNA reads as TGTGCCAGCAGCCCCCCAACTCCCCCCTCGGATGAGCAGTTCTTC. The chain employs TRBV5-4 and TRBJ2-1; D is ambiguous. Germline CDR1 is SGHNT and CDR2 is YYREEE (reference sequence). The CDR3 runs to 15 residues. Trimming took off 4 bases at V and 8 bases at J, with 19 bases between the two ends.

The rearrangement links TRBV9 to TRBJ1-3; possibly TRBD1 for D (5 bases). Germline-derived CDR1 and CDR2 are SGDLS and YYNGEE. This CDR3 has 16 amino acids. Trimming took 0 bases from V and 0 from J, leaving 10 bases between them. CDR3 loop: CASSVDAGPSGNTIYF. CDR3 DNA sequence: TGTGCCAGCAGCGTAGACGCAGGGCCCTCTGGAAACACCATATATTTT. Full variable domain (remainder filled in from reference TRBV9 and TRBJ1-3): DSGVTQTPKHLITATGQRVTLRCSPRSGDLSVYWYQQSLDQGLQFLIQYYNGEERAKGNILERFSAQQFPDLHSELNLSSLELGDSALYFCASSVDAGPSGNTIYFGEGSWLTVV.

The gene calls are TRBV5-6 and TRBJ2-7; D perhaps matches TRBD1 (5 bases). Trimming pared 4 bases from V and 3 bases from J, leaving 20 bases between. The CDR3 covers 16 residues. Looked up from germline, CDR1 is SGHDT and CDR2 is YYEEEE. This CDR3 reads CASSRLGPTGRYEQYF. The CDR3 DNA reads TGTGCCAGCAGCCGCTTGGGGCCGACGGGCCGCTACGAGCAGTACTTC.